This T cell receptor (beta chain) came from a study of glioma-infiltrating T cells. Findings and limits, study-wide: Above-expected tissue-blood divergence occurred in all gliomas, most in low-grade ones. Tissue and blood shared very few CDR3 sequences.

Germline-derived CDR1 and CDR2 are LGHDT and YNNKEL (reference sequence). V lost 4 bases and J lost 5; bases outside the gene matches: 9. The CDR3 has 15 amino acids. By sample share, this clonotype is large. Its antigen is unknown. Amplification of TCR alpha and beta CDR3 regions from RNA used iRepertoire nested multiplex PCR. Using its own MiXCR run on the multiplex PCR reads, TCRdb lists one record per CDR3 protein. This table has some 4,200 distinct CDR3 sequences, under 30% appearing once. Sequencing input: glioma tissue, nonneoplastic brain tissue, or PBMCs (not recorded which). This rearrangement joins TRBV3-1 to TRBJ1-2, with TRBD1 identical over 8 bases. This sequence originates from a human donor with low-grade glioma or glioblastoma, undergoing nonglioma brain surgery, or in good health (not recorded which). CDR3 in amino acids: CASSLGQAASYGYTF. The CDR3 coding sequence is TGTGCCAGCAGCCTGGGACAGGCAGCTTCATATGGCTACACCTTC.